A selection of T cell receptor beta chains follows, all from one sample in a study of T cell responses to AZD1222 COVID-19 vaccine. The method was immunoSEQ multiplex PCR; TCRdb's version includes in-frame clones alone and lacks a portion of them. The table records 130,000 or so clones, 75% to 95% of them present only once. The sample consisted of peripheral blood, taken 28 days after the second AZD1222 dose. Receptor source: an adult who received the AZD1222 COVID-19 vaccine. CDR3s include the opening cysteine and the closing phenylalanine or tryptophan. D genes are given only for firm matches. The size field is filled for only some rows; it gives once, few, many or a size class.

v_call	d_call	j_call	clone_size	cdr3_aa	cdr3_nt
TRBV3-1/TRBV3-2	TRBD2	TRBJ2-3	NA	CASSPGTSGYTDTQYF	TGTGCCAGCAGCCCCGGGACTAGCGGGTACACAGATACGCAGTATTTT
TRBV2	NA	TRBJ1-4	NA	CASSEEGSATNEKLFF	TGTGCCAGCAGTGAAGAGGGATCGGCAACTAATGAAAAACTGTTTTTT
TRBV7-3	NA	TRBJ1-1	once	CASSPREGAEAFF	TGTGCCAGCAGCCCACGGGAGGGAGCGGAAGCTTTCTTT
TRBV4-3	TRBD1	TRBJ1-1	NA	CASSHLDREDTEAFF	TGCGCCAGCAGCCACTTGGACAGGGAGGACACTGAAGCTTTCTTT
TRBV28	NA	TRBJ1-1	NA	CATSVSWTEAFF	TGTGCCACCTCTGTTTCCTGGACTGAAGCTTTCTTT
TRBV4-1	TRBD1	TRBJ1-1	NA	CASSQGLRAQGVKTEAFF	TGCGCCAGCAGCCAAGGGTTGCGGGCACAGGGGGTAAAGACTGAAGCTTTCTTT
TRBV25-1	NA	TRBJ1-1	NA	CASSELENTEAFF	TGTGCCAGCAGTGAATTAGAGAACACTGAAGCTTTCTTT
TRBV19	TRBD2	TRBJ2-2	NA	CASSMSGLAGGLWTGELFF	TGTGCCAGTAGTATGTCGGGACTAGCGGGGGGCCTCTGGACCGGGGAGCTGTTTTTT
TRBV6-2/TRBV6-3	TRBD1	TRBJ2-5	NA	CASSYPRTGISETQYF	TGTGCCAGCAGTTACCCCCGGACAGGGATAAGTGAGACCCAGTACTTC
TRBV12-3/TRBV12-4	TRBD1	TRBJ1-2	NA	CASSLTGGYGYTF	TGTGCCAGCAGTTTAACAGGGGGCTATGGCTACACCTTC
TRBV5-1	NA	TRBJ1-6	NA	CASSLGIVGDWPLHF	TGCGCCAGCAGCTTGGGCATCGTCGGGGATTGGCCCCTCCACTTT
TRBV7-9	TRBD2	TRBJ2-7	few	CATTGGKTYEQYF	TGTGCCACCACCGGGGGGAAGACCTACGAGCAGTACTTC
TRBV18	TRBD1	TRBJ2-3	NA	CASPDRDRGPDTQYF	TGTGCCAGCCCGGACCGGGACAGGGGACCAGATACGCAGTATTTT
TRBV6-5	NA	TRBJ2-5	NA	CASGRGGTQYF	TGTGCCAGCGGAAGGGGAGGAACCCAGTACTTC
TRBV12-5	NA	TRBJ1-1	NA	CASGPDTINTEAFF	TGTGCTAGTGGCCCGGACACGATAAACACTGAAGCTTTCTTT
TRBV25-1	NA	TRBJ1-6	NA	CASSETGYNSPLHF	TGTGCCAGCAGCGAGACCGGCTATAATTCACCCCTCCACTTT
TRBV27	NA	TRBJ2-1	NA	CASSSPPSGNEQFF	TGTGCCAGCAGTTCACCCCCTTCAGGCAATGAGCAGTTCTTC
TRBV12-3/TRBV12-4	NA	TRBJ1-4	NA	CASSLAPNEKLFF	TGTGCCAGCAGTTTAGCCCCGAATGAAAAACTGTTTTTT
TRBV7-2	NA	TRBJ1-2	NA	CASSLGVGSDGYTF	TGTGCCAGCAGCTTAGGAGTAGGATCGGATGGCTACACCTTC
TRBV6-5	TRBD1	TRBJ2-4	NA	CASSSPDRVGNIQYF	TGTGCCAGCAGCTCACCCGACAGGGTCGGGAACATTCAGTACTTC
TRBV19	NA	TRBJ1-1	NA	CASSATTQGGTEAFF	TGTGCCAGTAGTGCTACGACACAGGGCGGCACTGAAGCTTTCTTT
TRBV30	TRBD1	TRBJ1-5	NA	CAWSLGQGDSNQPQHF	TGTGCCTGGAGTCTCGGACAGGGTGATAGCAATCAGCCCCAGCATTTT
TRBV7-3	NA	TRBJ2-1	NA	CASSSAGLSEQFF	TGTGCCAGCAGCTCCGCCGGTCTTAGTGAGCAGTTCTTC
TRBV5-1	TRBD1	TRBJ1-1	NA	CASSLDAGGTEAFF	TGCGCCAGCAGCTTGGACGCAGGGGGCACTGAAGCTTTCTTT
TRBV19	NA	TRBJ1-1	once	CASSVGLRGSENTEAFF	TGTGCCAGTAGTGTAGGTCTAAGGGGGTCTGAAAACACTGAAGCTTTCTTT
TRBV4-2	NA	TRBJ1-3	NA	CASSQDLVGSGNTIYF	TGTGCCAGCAGCCAAGATCTGGTGGGCTCTGGAAACACCATATATTTT